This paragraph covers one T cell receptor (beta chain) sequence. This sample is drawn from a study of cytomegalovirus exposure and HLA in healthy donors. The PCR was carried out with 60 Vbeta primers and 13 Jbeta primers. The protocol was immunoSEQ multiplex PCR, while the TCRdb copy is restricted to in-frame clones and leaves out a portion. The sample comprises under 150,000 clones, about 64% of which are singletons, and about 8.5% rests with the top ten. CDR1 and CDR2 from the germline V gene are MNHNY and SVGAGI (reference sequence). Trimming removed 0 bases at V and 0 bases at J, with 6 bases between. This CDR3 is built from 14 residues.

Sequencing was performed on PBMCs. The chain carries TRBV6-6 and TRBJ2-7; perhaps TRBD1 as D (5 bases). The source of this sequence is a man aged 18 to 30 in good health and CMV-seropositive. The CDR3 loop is CASSYSDTSYEQYV. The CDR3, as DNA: TGTGCCAGCAGTTACTCGGACACCTCCTACGAGCAGTACGTC.